One sample yielded the 18 T cell receptor beta chains listed below, sequenced in a study of blood T cell repertoires in COVID-19. Data came from immunoSEQ multiplex PCR; TCRdb stores just in-frame clones and leaves some out. The sample lists 120,000 to 150,000 clones, 87% occurring once. Sequencing used peripheral blood. The receptors were gathered from a man between 50 and 59 years old who had recovered from COVID-19.

The chain employs TRBV7-3 and TRBJ1-2; tentative D call: TRBD1 (5 bases). The germline V and J ends were trimmed by 5 bases and 8 bases, with 15 bases remaining between them. Germline V gives CDR1 SGHTA, CDR2 FQGTGA. This CDR3 has 13 residues. The CDR3 sequence is CASSPVQGYGYTF. CDR3 DNA sequence: TGTGCCAGCAGCCCAGTCCAGGGATACGGCTACACCTTC.

The V and J genes are TRBV10-3 and TRBJ2-5; 12 bases are a match to TRBD2. The CDR3 is 16 amino acids. The germline V gene encodes CDR1 ENHRY and CDR2 SYGVKD. Losses at the gene ends were 0 bases for V and 2 bases for J; bases not matched to a gene: 1. The CDR3 loop reads CAISESLAGGQETQYF. The CDR3 nucleotides are TGTGCCATCAGTGAGTCACTAGCGGGGGGTCAAGAGACCCAGTACTTC.

This chain joins TRBV11-2 and TRBJ2-1, with D maybe TRBD2 (6 bases). V was trimmed by 1 base and J by 8 bases, leaving 18 bases between them. There are 16 residues in the CDR3. Germline CDR1 is SGHAT and CDR2 is FQNNGV. Here the CDR3 DNA reads TGTGCCAGCAGCTTAGTTCTCTCTCGGGGGAGCCATGAGCAGTTCTTC. This encodes CASSLVLSRGSHEQFF.

The V call is TRBV4-1, the J call TRBJ2-7; TRBD2 aligns across 13 bases. The J segment lost 3 bases and the V segment lost 1 base, leaving 9 bases of the junction unmatched. This CDR3 spans 18 amino acids. The V gene's germline CDR1 is MGHRA and CDR2 YSYEKL. The CDR3 is CASSQGRGLAGRNYEQYF. The CDR3 DNA is TGCGCCAGCAGCCAAGGACGGGGACTAGCGGGGAGAAACTACGAGCAGTACTTC.

This chain joins TRBV7-9 and TRBJ2-7; TRBD1 matches 9 bases. Germline V lookup: CDR1 SEHNR, CDR2 FQNEAQ (reference sequence). CDR3 length: 15 residues. V gave up 5 bases and J gave up 2 bases; unmatched junction bases: 7. The CDR3 is CASSHRDRVTYEQYF. The CDR3 nucleotides read TGTGCCAGCAGCCACCGGGACAGGGTCACCTACGAGCAGTACTTC.

The rearrangement joins TRBV7-9 to TRBJ1-2; 11 bases agree with TRBD1. V lost 3 bases and J lost 2; bases outside the gene matches: 2. Germline CDR1 SEHNR, CDR2 FQNEAQ (reference sequence). CDR3 length: 15 residues. The CDR3 here is CASSFGQGANYGYTF. The CDR3 region has the DNA TGTGCCAGCAGCTTCGGACAGGGGGCGAACTATGGCTACACCTTC. Drawing the rest from reference TRBV7-9 and TRBJ1-2, the complete variable domain is DTGVSQNPRHKITKRGQNVTFRCDPISEHNRLYWYRQTLGQGPEFLTYFQNEAQLEKSRLLSDRFSAERPKGSFSTLEIQRTEQGDSAMYLCASSFGQGANYGYTFGSGTRLTVV.

This chain links TRBV5-4 with TRBJ1-6; TRBD1 agrees at 10 bases. Germline V gene data show CDR1 as SGHNT and CDR2 as YYREEE (reference sequence). V lost 3 bases and J lost 3; bases outside the gene matches: 3. The CDR3 has 16 residues. The CDR3 loop is CASSSGQGFYNSPLHF. CDR3 DNA: TGTGCCAGCAGCTCGGGACAGGGGTTCTATAATTCACCCCTCCACTTT.

This clone was seen only a few times. The V and J genes are TRBV21-1 and TRBJ1-1; the table assigns TRBD1, which was not confirmed against the DNA. TRBV21-1 represents a pseudogene. The CDR3 spans 15 residues. The CDR3 sequence is CASSPGQGPNTEAFF. CDR3 nucleotides: TGTGCCAGCAGCCCAGGACAGGGGCCGAACACTGAAGCTTTCTTT.

The chain links TRBV5-4 to TRBJ1-4, with TRBD1 identical over 8 bases. Germline CDR1 and CDR2: SGHNT and YYREEE (reference sequence). With V trimmed by 5 bases and J by 1 base, 4 bases remained unmatched. The CDR3 is made up of 15 amino acids. This CDR3 reads CASSYTGGTNEKLFF. The DNA for the CDR3 is TGTGCCAGCAGTTACACAGGGGGAACTAATGAAAAACTGTTTTTT.

This clone was counted between two and nine times. V usage is TRBV5-1 and J usage is TRBJ1-2; 7 positions match TRBD1. V trimming: 0 bases; J trimming: 8 bases; junction bases outside the gene matches: 7. The germline CDR1 and CDR2 sequences are SGHRS and YFSETQ. The CDR3 is 14 amino acids. The CDR3 loop is CASSLASTGNGYTF. CDR3 sequence (DNA): TGCGCCAGCAGCTTGGCATCGACAGGGAACGGCTACACCTTC. Filled out from reference TRBV5-1 and TRBJ1-2, the complete variable domain reads KAGVTQTPRYLIKTRGQQVTLSCSPISGHRSVSWYQQTPGQGLQFLFEYFSETQRNKGNFPGRFSGRQFSNSRSEMNVSTLELGDSALYLCASSLASTGNGYTFGSGTRLTVV.

The chain has TRBV5-1 and TRBJ2-7; 7 bases align to TRBD1. V shed 1 base and J 3 bases; nucleotides not matched to a gene: 10. The CDR3 loop spans 16 amino acids. Germline CDR1 is SGHRS and CDR2 is YFSETQ. CDR3 amino acids: CASSLWERTGDYEQYF. The CDR3 nucleotides are TGCGCCAGCAGCTTGTGGGAGCGTACAGGGGACTACGAGCAGTACTTC.

This rearrangement joins TRBV5-8 to TRBJ2-5; 13 bases are shared with TRBD2. The V gene's germline CDR1 is SGHTS and CDR2 YDEGEE. V dropped 2 bases and J dropped 5; count of bases not matched to a gene: 6. The CDR3 covers 16 residues. The chain's CDR3 is CASSLGLAGVGETQYF. In nucleotides, the CDR3 is TGTGCCAGCAGCTTAGGACTAGCGGGGGTCGGTGAGACCCAGTACTTC.

The chain recombines TRBV6-2 or TRBV6-3 with TRBJ2-2; D is ambiguous. Trimming removed 2 bases from V and 0 bases from J, with 7 bases in between. This CDR3 contains 15 residues. Looked up from germline, CDR1 is MNHEY and CDR2 is SVGEGT. DNA of the CDR3: TGTGCCAGCAGTTACGTGTCAGCGAACACCGGGGAGCTGTTTTTT. Encoded protein: CASSYVSANTGELFF.

As for this clone: Distinct nucleotide sequences in the sample also encode this CDR3. This sequence joins TRBV6-2 or TRBV6-3 and TRBJ2-7; D may be TRBD1 (7 bases). The CDR3 has 11 amino acids. Germline V gives CDR1 MNHEY, CDR2 SVGEGT. With 5 bases removed from V and 7 bases from J, the gap between germline ends came to 9 bases. The CDR3 region is CASSQGGEQYF. The CDR3 bases are TGTGCCAGCAGTCAGGGGGGTGAGCAGTACTTC.

The J gene is TRBJ2-7, the V gene TRBV4-3; D might be TRBD2 (6 bases). Germline assignment: CDR1 LGHNA and CDR2 YSLEER. The ends were cut back, 0 bases at V and 3 bases at J, with 15 bases in the middle. This CDR3 is 16 amino acids long. The CDR3 sequence is CASSQDRSVGGYEQYF. CDR3 DNA: TGCGCCAGCAGCCAAGATCGGTCCGTGGGGGGCTACGAGCAGTACTTC.

As DNA, the CDR3 is TGTGCCAGCAGGACTAGTAGCACAGATACGCAGTATTTT. It is translated as CASRTSSTDTQYF. This chain uses TRBV12-3 or TRBV12-4 with TRBJ2-3, with D perhaps TRBD2 (6 bases). Trimming pared 6 bases from V and 0 bases from J, leaving 7 bases between. This CDR3 contains 13 residues.

The chain uses TRBV18 and TRBJ1-4; D possibly corresponds to TRBD1 (6 bases). The CDR3 has 15 residues. CDR1 is KGHSH, CDR2 LQKENI, per germline. The V gene lost 5 bases and the J gene lost 3 bases, with 13 bases spanning the gap. DNA of the CDR3: TGTGCCAGCTCAAAGGGGGGGACGCCTAATGAAAAACTGTTTTTT. Translating it yields CASSKGGTPNEKLFF.

V is TRBV13 and J is TRBJ1-5; TRBD1 might be the D (6 bases). With 1 base removed from V and 9 bases from J, the gap between germline ends came to 10 bases. CDR1 PRHDT and CDR2 FYEKMQ come from the germline V gene (reference sequence). CDR3 length equals 13 residues. CDR3 coding DNA: TGTGCCAGCAGCTTAGATGGGGGCAGGCCCCAGCATTTT. It translates to CASSLDGGRPQHF.